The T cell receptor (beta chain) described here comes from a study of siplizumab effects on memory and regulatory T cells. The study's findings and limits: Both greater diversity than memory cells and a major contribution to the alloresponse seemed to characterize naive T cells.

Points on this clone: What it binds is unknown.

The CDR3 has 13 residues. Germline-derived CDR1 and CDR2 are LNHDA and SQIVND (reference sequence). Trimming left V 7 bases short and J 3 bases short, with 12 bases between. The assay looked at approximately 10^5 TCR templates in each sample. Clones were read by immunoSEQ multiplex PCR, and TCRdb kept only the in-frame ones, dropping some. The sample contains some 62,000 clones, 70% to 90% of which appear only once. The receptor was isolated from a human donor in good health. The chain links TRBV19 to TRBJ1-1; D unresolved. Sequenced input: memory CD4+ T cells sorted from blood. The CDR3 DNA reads TGTGCCAGTAAACTGGCAAGCTACACTGAAGCTTTCTTT. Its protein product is CASKLASYTEAFF.